This T cell receptor (beta chain) was captured in a study of vaccination effects on CD4 cells after COVID-19. Looking at the study overall: Samples were taken post-vaccine, and their median timing was 72 days after the second dose.

Trimming took 2 bases from V and 5 from J; bases not matched to a gene: 10. The CDR3 totals 16 residues. CDR1 is ENHRY and CDR2 is SYGVKD in the germline V gene. Data came from immunoSEQ multiplex PCR; TCRdb stores just in-frame clones and leaves some out. The sample yields some 61,000 clones, under 85% seen once. Of note for this clone: Its matching antigen is unknown.

Expansion with viral peptide pools was applied to antigen-specific CD4+ T cells by the ViraFEST assay prior to sequencing. Scientists isolated CD4+ T cells after an approximately 11-day culture period ended. Each participant was given two doses of one vaccine (BNT162b2 or mRNA-1273). Nucleocapsid antibodies stayed negative before and after vaccination, showing no earlier SARS-CoV-2 infection. It was with roughly 9.5 IU/ml IL-2 and around 9.9 ug/ml peptides that some 1.9 million PBMC per well were cultured. At days 3 and 7, half of the medium was exchanged for IL-2 medium. The chain is built from TRBV10-3 and TRBJ2-5; 8 bases fit TRBD1. This sample comprised CD4+ T cells from PBMCs cultured with HCoV-OC43 spike peptides, obtained after COVID-19 vaccination. Subset noted: HCoV-OC43 spike overlapping peptide pool stimulation. The source is a human donor who received a COVID-19 vaccine. For the CDR3, the DNA is TGTGCCATCAGTGAGCGGGGACAGGCCGGTAGGGAGACCCAGTACTTC. Translation gives CAISERGQAGRETQYF.